Presented here are 17 T cell receptor beta chains from one specimen sequenced in a study of T cells in severe cutaneous drug reactions (dated by TCRdb to between 2018 and 2021). This sample was sequenced with an Illumina MiSeq. Library preparation used the iRepertoire multiplex PCR system with TCR subtype-specific primers for both bulk and single-cell sequencing. TCRdb reprocessed the reads into one record per CDR3 protein sequence, lacking DNA. The sample has under 5,000 distinct CDR3 sequences on record. The ten biggest clones cover more than 75% of the sample. Sequenced donors were patients with carbamazepine-induced Stevens-Johnson syndrome or toxic epidermal necrolysis (CBZ-SJS/TEN). The sequencing input was PBMCs. The receptors come from a human donor with Stevens-Johnson syndrome, a severe cutaneous drug reaction.

The chain carries TRBV11-3 and TRBJ2-2; without DNA, the TCRdb call of TRBD1 cannot be checked. The CDR3 has 17 amino acids. CDR1 is SGHNT and CDR2 is YENEEA in the germline V gene. The chain's CDR3 is CASSLAPGTGMAGELFF.

The rearrangement links TRBV7-9 to TRBJ1-1. This CDR3 spans 14 amino acids. Germline assignment: CDR1 SEHNR and CDR2 FQNEAQ (reference sequence). The CDR3 region is CASSLVGTNTEAFF.

This chain uses TRBV20-1 with TRBJ2-5; TCRdb proposes TRBD2, but this gene call is untestable without DNA. CDR3 length equals 14 residues. Germline CDR1 is DFQATT and CDR2 is SNEGSKA (reference sequence). The CDR3 sequence: CSAREGRETETQYF.

Its frequency marks this clonotype as medium-sized. The CDR3 sequence: CASSFPSGTQYF. This chain connects TRBV7-6 to TRBJ2-7; as DNA is missing, the TRBD2 call by TCRdb cannot be tested. This CDR3 region has 12 residues. Germline values: CDR1 SGHVS, CDR2 FNYEAQ.

V is TRBV28 and J is TRBJ1-2; TCRdb proposes TRBD1, but this gene call is untestable without DNA. The length of the CDR3 is 17 residues. In germline, CDR1 is MDHEN, CDR2 SYDVKM. The CDR3 region is CASSLESPQQPNYGYTF.

The rearrangement joins TRBV4-2 to TRBJ2-7; with no DNA, the TCRdb D assignment of TRBD1 cannot be verified. The germline gives CDR1 LGHNA, CDR2 YNFKEQ. This CDR3 contains 16 residues. The CDR3 spells CASSQEQGAGGNEQYF.

The V call is TRBV12-3 or TRBV12-4, the J call TRBJ1-5; TCRdb designates TRBD1, a call that cannot be tested without DNA. This CDR3 contains 15 residues. CDR3 sequence reads: CASSPLTGSNQPQHF.

The genes are TRBV7-9 and TRBJ1-5; the D call of TRBD1 rests on TCRdb alone, since no DNA is present to check it. The length of the CDR3 is 12 residues. CDR1 is SEHNR, CDR2 FQNEAQ, per germline (reference sequence). CDR3 protein: CASTLWDRGWHF.

The chain has TRBV20-1 and TRBJ2-7; TCRdb names TRBD1, which stays unverified in the absence of DNA. Germline CDR1 reads DFQATT; CDR2 reads SNEGSKA (reference sequence). The CDR3 runs 15 residues. The CDR3 reads CSATVWGREVYEQYF.

According to its frequency, this clonotype is medium-sized. The chain has TRBV29-1 and TRBJ1-2. CDR3 length equals 11 residues. Germline loops: CDR1 SQVTM, CDR2 ANQGSEA. CDR3 amino acids: CSASDGYGYTF.

The chain combines TRBV4-2 with TRBJ2-3; TCRdb's D gene call, TRBD2, goes unchecked for lack of DNA. The CDR3 is 17 amino acids. Germline V lookup: CDR1 LGHNA, CDR2 YNFKEQ. The CDR3 loop is CASSQDQRELGTDTQYF.

This clonotype shows up as medium-sized by frequency. The rearrangement links TRBV11-2 to TRBJ1-4. The CDR3 runs to 12 residues. Per germline, CDR1 SGHAT and CDR2 FQNNGV. The CDR3 is CASSFTNEKLFF.

The chain recombines TRBV7-9 with TRBJ2-1; checking the TCRdb D call of TRBD2 is not possible without DNA. Germline CDR1 reads SEHNR; CDR2 reads FQNEAQ (reference sequence). This CDR3 has 17 residues. The CDR3 loop reads CASSLPPSGSSINEQFF.

This clonotype ranks as medium-sized in terms of frequency. CDR3 protein: CASSQAGLSSYEQYF. This chain links TRBV6-1 with TRBJ2-7. The CDR3 has 15 residues. In germline, CDR1 is MNHNS, CDR2 SASEGT.

This chain joins TRBV7-9 and TRBJ1-1; TCRdb returns TRBD1, unconfirmable since there is no DNA. Germline loops: CDR1 SEHNR, CDR2 FQNEAQ (reference sequence). This CDR3 spans 14 amino acids. CDR3 loop: CASSSMGGDTEAFF. Full variable domain (rest looked up from reference TRBV7-9 and TRBJ1-1): DTGVSQNPRHKITKRGQNVTFRCDPISEHNRLYWYRQTLGQGPEFLTYFQNEAQLEKSRLLSDRFSAERPKGSFSTLEIQRTEQGDSAMYLCASSSMGGDTEAFFGQGTRLTVV.

Here the CDR3 reads CASSLTSTDTQYF. The chain employs TRBV5-1 and TRBJ2-3. Germline V lookup: CDR1 SGHRS, CDR2 YFSETQ. The CDR3 length is 13 residues.

This clonotype counts as medium-sized by frequency. Here the CDR3 reads CASSLVPDGVEAFF. The rearrangement joins TRBV11-2 to TRBJ1-1; the TRBD1 assignment by TCRdb is unverifiable without DNA. The CDR3 consists of 14 residues. Germline CDR1 reads SGHAT; CDR2 reads FQNNGV.